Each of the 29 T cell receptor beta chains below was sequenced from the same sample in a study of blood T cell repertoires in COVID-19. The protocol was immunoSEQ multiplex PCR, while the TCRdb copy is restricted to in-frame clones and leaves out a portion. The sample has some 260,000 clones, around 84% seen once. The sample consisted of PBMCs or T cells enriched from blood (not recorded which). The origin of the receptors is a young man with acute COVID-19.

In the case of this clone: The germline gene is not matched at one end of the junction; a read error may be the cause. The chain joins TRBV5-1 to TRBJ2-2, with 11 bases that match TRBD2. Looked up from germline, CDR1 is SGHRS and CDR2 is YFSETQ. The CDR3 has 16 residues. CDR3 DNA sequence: TGTGCCAGCGGGTCGACTAGCGGGGCGAACACCGGGGAGCTGTTTTTT. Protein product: CASGSTSGANTGELFF.

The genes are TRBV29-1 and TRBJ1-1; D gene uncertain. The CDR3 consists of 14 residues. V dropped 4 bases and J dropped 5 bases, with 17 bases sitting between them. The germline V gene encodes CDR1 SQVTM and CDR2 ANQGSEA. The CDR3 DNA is TGCAGCGTTGGGCTCGGGGTCGTGGGGACTGAAGCTTTCTTT. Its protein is CSVGLGVVGTEAFF.

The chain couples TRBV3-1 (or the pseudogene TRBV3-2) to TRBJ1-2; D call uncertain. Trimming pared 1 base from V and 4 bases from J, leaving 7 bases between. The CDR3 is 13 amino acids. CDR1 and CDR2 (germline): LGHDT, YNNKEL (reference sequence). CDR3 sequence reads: CASSQVSSYGYTF. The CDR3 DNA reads TGTGCCAGCAGCCAAGTCTCCAGCTATGGCTACACCTTC.

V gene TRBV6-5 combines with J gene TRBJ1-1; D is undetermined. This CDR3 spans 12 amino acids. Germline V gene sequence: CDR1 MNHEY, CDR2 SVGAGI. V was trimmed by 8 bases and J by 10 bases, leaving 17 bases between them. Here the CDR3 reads CASLVLSSGAFF. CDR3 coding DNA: TGTGCCAGCTTAGTTCTATCATCGGGAGCTTTCTTT.

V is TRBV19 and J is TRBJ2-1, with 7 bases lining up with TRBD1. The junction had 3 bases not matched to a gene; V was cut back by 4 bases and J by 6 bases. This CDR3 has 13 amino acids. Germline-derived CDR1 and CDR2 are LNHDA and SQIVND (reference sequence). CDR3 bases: TGTGCCAGTAGTACGGGACAGACCAATGAGCAGTTCTTC. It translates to CASSTGQTNEQFF.

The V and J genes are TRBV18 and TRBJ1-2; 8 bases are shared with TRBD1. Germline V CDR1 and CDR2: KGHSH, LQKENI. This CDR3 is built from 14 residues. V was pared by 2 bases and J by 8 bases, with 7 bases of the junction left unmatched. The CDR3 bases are TGTGCCAGCTCACCAGCGACAGGGGTAAGCGGCTACACCTTC. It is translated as CASSPATGVSGYTF. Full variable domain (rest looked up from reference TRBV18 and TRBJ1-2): NAGVMQNPRHLVRRRGQEARLRCSPMKGHSHVYWYRQLPEEGLKFMVYLQKENIIDESGMPKERFSAEFPKEGPSILRIQQVVRGDSAAYFCASSPATGVSGYTFGSGTRLTVV.

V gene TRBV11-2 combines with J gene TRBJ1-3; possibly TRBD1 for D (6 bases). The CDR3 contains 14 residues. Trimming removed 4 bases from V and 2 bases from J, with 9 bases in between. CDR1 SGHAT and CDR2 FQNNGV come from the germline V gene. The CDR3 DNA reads TGTGCCAGCAGCTCCACAGGGCCTGGAAACACCATATATTTT. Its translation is CASSSTGPGNTIYF.

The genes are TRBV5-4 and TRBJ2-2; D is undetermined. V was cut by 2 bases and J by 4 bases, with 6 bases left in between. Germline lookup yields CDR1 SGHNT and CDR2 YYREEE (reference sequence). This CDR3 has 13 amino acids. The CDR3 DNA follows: TGTGCCAGCAGCTTTCCTAGCACCGGGGAGCTGTTTTTT. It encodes CASSFPSTGELFF. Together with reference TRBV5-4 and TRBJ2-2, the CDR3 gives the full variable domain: ETGVTQSPTHLIKTRGQQVTLRCSSQSGHNTVSWYQQALGQGPQFIFQYYREEENGRGNFPPRFSGLQFPNYSSELNVNALELDDSALYLCASSFPSTGELFFGEGSRLTVL.

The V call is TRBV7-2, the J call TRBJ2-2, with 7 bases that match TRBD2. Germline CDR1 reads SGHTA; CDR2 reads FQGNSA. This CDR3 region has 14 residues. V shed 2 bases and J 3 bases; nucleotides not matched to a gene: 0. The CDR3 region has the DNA TGTGCCAGCAGCTTAAGCGGGGACACCGGGGAGCTGTTTTTT. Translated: CASSLSGDTGELFF.

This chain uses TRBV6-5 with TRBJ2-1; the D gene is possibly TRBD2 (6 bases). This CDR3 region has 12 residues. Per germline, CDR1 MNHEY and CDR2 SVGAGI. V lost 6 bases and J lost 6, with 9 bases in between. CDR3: CASRRTINEQFF. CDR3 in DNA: TGTGCCAGCAGGCGGACTATCAATGAGCAGTTCTTC.

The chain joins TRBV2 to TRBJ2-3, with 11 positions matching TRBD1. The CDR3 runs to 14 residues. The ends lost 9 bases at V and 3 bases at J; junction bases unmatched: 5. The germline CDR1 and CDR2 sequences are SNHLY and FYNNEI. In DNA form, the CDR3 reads TGTGCCAGTCACCGGGACAGGGGGACAGATACGCAGTATTTT. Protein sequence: CASHRDRGTDTQYF.

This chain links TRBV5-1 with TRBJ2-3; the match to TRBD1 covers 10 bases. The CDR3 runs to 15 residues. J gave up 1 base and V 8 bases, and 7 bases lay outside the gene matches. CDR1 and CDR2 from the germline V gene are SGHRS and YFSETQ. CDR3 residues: CASNTGTGGTDTQYF. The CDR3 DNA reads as TGCGCCAGTAATACCGGGACAGGGGGCACAGATACGCAGTATTTT.

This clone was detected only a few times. The CDR3 protein is CASSEQASGRDEQFF. CDR3 nucleotides: TGTGCCAGCAGTGAACAGGCTAGCGGGAGAGATGAGCAGTTCTTC. This chain uses TRBV6-4 with TRBJ2-1; 10 bases line up with TRBD2. The CDR3 contains 15 residues. CDR1 is MRHNA and CDR2 is SNTAGT in the germline V gene. V trimming: 3 bases; J trimming: 8 bases; junction bases outside the gene matches: 7.

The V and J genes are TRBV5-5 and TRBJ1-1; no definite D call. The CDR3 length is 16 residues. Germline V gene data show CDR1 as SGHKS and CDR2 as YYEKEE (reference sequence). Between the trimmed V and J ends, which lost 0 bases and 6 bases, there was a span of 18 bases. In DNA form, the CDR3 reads TGTGCCAGCAGCTTGGGACGGCTGGCCGGGATGGCTGAAGCTTTCTTT. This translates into CASSLGRLAGMAEAFF.

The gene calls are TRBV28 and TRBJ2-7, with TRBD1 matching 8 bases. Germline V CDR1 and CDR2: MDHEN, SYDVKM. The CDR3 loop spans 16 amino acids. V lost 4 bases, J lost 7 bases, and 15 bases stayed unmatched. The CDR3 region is CASSSHPGQGAEEQYV. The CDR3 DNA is TGTGCCAGCAGTTCCCACCCGGGGCAGGGGGCGGAGGAGCAGTACGTC.

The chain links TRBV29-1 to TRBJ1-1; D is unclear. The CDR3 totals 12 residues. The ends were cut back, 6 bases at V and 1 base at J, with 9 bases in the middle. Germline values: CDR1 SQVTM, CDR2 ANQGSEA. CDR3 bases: TGCAGCGTAGAAACGAGGAACACTGAAGCTTTCTTT. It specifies CSVETRNTEAFF.

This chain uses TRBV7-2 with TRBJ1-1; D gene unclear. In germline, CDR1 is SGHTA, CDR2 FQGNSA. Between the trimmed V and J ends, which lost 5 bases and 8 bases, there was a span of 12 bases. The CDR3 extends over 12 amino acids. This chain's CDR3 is CASSPRFVEAFF. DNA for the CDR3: TGTGCCAGCAGCCCGAGGTTTGTGGAAGCTTTCTTT.

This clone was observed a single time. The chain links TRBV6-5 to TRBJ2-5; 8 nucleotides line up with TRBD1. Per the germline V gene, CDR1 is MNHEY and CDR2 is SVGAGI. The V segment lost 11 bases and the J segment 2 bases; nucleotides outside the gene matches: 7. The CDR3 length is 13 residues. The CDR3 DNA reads TGTGCCGCCCGTGGACAGGGTCAAGAGACCCAGTACTTC. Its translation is CAARGQGQETQYF.

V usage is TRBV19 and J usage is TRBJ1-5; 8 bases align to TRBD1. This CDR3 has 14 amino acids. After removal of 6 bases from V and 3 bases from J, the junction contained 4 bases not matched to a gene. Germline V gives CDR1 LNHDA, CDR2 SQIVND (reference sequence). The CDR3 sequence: CASRGTGNNQPQHF. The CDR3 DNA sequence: TGTGCCAGTAGGGGGACAGGCAACAATCAGCCCCAGCATTTT.

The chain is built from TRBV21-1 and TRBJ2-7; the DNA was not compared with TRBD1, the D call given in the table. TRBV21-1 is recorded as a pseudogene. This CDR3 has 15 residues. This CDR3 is CASIRRGRRAAEQYV. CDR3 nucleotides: TGTGCCAGCATCCGAAGGGGAAGACGAGCAGCCGAGCAGTACGTC.

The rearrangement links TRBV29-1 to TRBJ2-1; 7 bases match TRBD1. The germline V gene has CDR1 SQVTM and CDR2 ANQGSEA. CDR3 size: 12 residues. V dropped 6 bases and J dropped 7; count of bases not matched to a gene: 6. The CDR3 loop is CSVNRGPNEQFF. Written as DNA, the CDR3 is TGCAGCGTAAATAGGGGGCCAAATGAGCAGTTCTTC.

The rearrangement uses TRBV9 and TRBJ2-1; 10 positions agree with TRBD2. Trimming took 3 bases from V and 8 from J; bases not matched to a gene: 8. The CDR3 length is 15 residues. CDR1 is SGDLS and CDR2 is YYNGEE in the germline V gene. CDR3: CASSEGGLASHEQFF. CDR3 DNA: TGTGCCAGCAGCGAGGGGGGACTAGCGAGCCATGAGCAGTTCTTC.

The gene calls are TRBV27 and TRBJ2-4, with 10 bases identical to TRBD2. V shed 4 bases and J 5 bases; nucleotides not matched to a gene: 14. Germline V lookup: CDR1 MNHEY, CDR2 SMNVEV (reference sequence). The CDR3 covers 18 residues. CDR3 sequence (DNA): TGTGCCAGCAGTTCAAGTCCCGGGACTAGCGCCGGGCAAAACATTCAGTACTTC. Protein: CASSSSPGTSAGQNIQYF.

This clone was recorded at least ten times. The CDR3 DNA reads TGTGCCAGCAGCCAAGATCCCCTAGCAAATGAGCAGTTCTTC. Translation: CASSQDPLANEQFF. The chain is built from TRBV14 and TRBJ2-1, with a weak D call TRBD2 (5 bases). This CDR3 has 14 amino acids. The germline V gene encodes CDR1 SGHDN and CDR2 FVKESK. Trimming took off 0 bases at V and 7 bases at J, with 10 bases between the two ends. Drawing the rest from reference TRBV14 and TRBJ2-1, the complete variable domain is EAGVTQFPSHSVIEKGQTVTLRCDPISGHDNLYWYRRVMGKEIKFLLHFVKESKQDESGMPNNRFLAERTGGTYSTLKVQPAELEDSGVYFCASSQDPLANEQFFGPGTRLTVL.

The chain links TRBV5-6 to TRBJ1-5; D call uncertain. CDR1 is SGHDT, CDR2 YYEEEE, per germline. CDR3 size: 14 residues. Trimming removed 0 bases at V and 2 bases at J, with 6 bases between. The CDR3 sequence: CASSLGRGNQPQHF. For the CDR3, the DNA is TGTGCCAGCAGCTTGGGACGGGGCAATCAGCCCCAGCATTTT.

This CDR3 reads CASSGEAGTGVYEQYV. The CDR3 coding sequence is TGTGCCAGCAGTGGAGAAGCCGGGACAGGGGTGTACGAGCAGTACGTC. The rearrangement joins TRBV28 to TRBJ2-7, with 10 bases lining up with TRBD1. The CDR3 is 16 residues long. Trimming took 5 bases from V and 4 from J; bases not matched to a gene: 11. CDR1 and CDR2 (germline): MDHEN, SYDVKM.

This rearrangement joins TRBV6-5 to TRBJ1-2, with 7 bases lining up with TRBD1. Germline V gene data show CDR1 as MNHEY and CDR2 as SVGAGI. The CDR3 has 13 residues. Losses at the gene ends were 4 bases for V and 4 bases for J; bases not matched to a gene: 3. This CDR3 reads CASSWDSAYGYTF. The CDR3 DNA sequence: TGTGCCAGCAGTTGGGACAGCGCCTATGGCTACACCTTC.

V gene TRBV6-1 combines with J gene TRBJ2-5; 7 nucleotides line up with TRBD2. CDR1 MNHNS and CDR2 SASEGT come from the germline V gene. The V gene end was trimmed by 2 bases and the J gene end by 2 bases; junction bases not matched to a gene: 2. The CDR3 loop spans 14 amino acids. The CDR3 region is CASSEPAGQETQYF. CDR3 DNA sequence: TGTGCCAGCAGTGAACCAGCGGGGCAAGAGACCCAGTACTTC.

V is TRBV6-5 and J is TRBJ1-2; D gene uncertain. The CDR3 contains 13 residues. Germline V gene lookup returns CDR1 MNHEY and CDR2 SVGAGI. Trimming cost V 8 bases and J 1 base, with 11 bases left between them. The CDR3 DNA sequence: TGTGCCAGCTCCCTACAGATTAACTATGGCTACACCTTC. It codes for CASSLQINYGYTF.